The T cell receptor beta chain described here comes from a study of cytomegalovirus exposure and HLA in healthy donors. General study points: Data from an earlier analysis indicated that most TCR beta V segments were productive either about 87% or about 30% of the time. The authors confirmed in vitro that three CMV-associated chains were specific for CMV antigens.

Primers included in the PCR were 60 Vbeta and 13 Jbeta primers. Sequencing was performed with immunoSEQ multiplex PCR; in TCRdb, only in-frame clones are kept and a portion is missing. In the table there are around 39,000 clones, roughly 60% of which are singletons. This CDR3 is 14 amino acids long. Concerning this clone: Its matching antigen is unknown.

This receptor was taken from a human donor in good health. The V and J genes are TRBV21-1 and TRBJ1-5. TRBV21-1 is a pseudogene segment. The sequencing sample was made of PBMCs. The CDR3 DNA reads TGTGCCAGCAGCCCTAACTCATGCAATCAGCCCCAGCATTTT. Translation gives CASSPNSCNQPQHF.